This is a list of T cell receptor beta chains from one sample in a study of control samples from healthy donors and cancer patients. Repertoires were generated with immunoSEQ multiplex PCR, while TCRdb's copy carries only in-frame clones and drops some. The sample lists more than 12,000 clones, 70% to 80% occurring once. The sample was formalin-fixed, paraffin-embedded tissue. The receptors come from a female donor with lung cancer. The CDR3 runs from the conserved cysteine through the conserved F or W. The order of the fields is CDR3 length, D gene, J gene, clone size, V gene, CDR3 protein, CDR3 DNA. The D gene is left open where the match is weak. Clone size is not always given. Where it is, it says once, few, many or a class for expanded clones.

cdr3_length: 14
d_call: -
j_call: TRBJ2-4
clone_size: once
v_call: TRBV9
cdr3_aa: CASSPELAKNIQYF
cdr3_nt: TGTGCCAGCAGCCCAGAACTAGCCAAAAACATTCAGTACTTC

cdr3_length: 14
d_call: -
j_call: TRBJ1-4
clone_size: -
v_call: TRBV2
cdr3_aa: CASRRTEHNEKLFF
cdr3_nt: TGTGCCAGCAGGAGGACAGAACATAATGAAAAACTGTTTTTT

cdr3_length: 13
d_call: -
j_call: TRBJ1-2
clone_size: -
v_call: TRBV6-4
cdr3_aa: CASSDGENNGYTF
cdr3_nt: TGTGCCAGCAGTGACGGAGAAAACAATGGCTACACCTTC

cdr3_length: 11
d_call: -
j_call: TRBJ2-5
clone_size: -
v_call: TRBV12-3/TRBV12-4
cdr3_aa: CASSLIETQYF
cdr3_nt: TGTGCCAGCAGTTTAATCGAGACCCAGTACTTC

cdr3_length: 15
d_call: TRBD1
j_call: TRBJ2-2
clone_size: once
v_call: TRBV5-1
cdr3_aa: CASSKDRGRTGELFF
cdr3_nt: TGCGCCAGCAGCAAGGACAGGGGGCGAACCGGGGAGCTGTTTTTT

cdr3_length: 14
d_call: TRBD1
j_call: TRBJ1-5
clone_size: once
v_call: TRBV30
cdr3_aa: CAWSRGQGGQPQHF
cdr3_nt: TGTGCCTGGAGCCGGGGACAGGGAGGTCAGCCCCAGCATTTT

cdr3_length: 14
d_call: -
j_call: TRBJ2-3
clone_size: -
v_call: TRBV4-1
cdr3_aa: CASSQELSPDTQYF
cdr3_nt: TGCGCCAGCAGCCAAGAATTGTCCCCAGATACGCAGTATTTT

cdr3_length: 17
d_call: TRBD2
j_call: TRBJ2-4
clone_size: -
v_call: TRBV27
cdr3_aa: CASSPSWRGEAKNIQYF
cdr3_nt: TGTGCCAGCAGTCCCTCGTGGCGGGGGGAGGCCAAAAACATTCAGTACTTC

cdr3_length: 13
d_call: -
j_call: TRBJ1-1
clone_size: -
v_call: TRBV10-2
cdr3_aa: CASSSGPNTEAFF
cdr3_nt: TGCGCCAGCAGTTCAGGACCAAACACTGAAGCTTTCTTT

cdr3_length: 14
d_call: TRBD2
j_call: TRBJ2-1
clone_size: -
v_call: TRBV4-2
cdr3_aa: CASSPSGRAHEQFF
cdr3_nt: TGTGCCAGCAGCCCCAGCGGGAGGGCCCATGAGCAGTTCTTC

cdr3_length: 14
d_call: TRBD1
j_call: TRBJ2-7
clone_size: -
v_call: TRBV4-1
cdr3_aa: CASSQGDRGYEQYF
cdr3_nt: TGCGCCAGCAGCCAAGGGGACAGGGGTTACGAGCAGTACTTC

cdr3_length: 16
d_call: TRBD2
j_call: TRBJ2-3
clone_size: -
v_call: TRBV6-4
cdr3_aa: CASSPGLAGTQDTQYF
cdr3_nt: TGTGCCAGCAGCCCCGGACTAGCGGGAACACAAGATACGCAGTATTTT

cdr3_length: 16
d_call: TRBD2
j_call: TRBJ2-5
clone_size: -
v_call: TRBV7-9
cdr3_aa: CASSLRSGGAQETQYF
cdr3_nt: TGTGCCAGCAGCTTACGTAGCGGGGGGGCACAAGAGACCCAGTACTTC

cdr3_length: 14
d_call: -
j_call: TRBJ1-3
clone_size: -
v_call: TRBV18
cdr3_aa: CASSIGQAGNTIYF
cdr3_nt: TGTGCCAGCTCTATAGGACAAGCTGGAAACACCATATATTTT

cdr3_length: 13
d_call: TRBD2
j_call: TRBJ2-5
clone_size: -
v_call: TRBV7-2
cdr3_aa: CASQIAGVETQYF
cdr3_nt: TGTGCCAGCCAAATAGCGGGAGTAGAGACCCAGTACTTC

cdr3_length: 14
d_call: TRBD1
j_call: TRBJ1-4
clone_size: -
v_call: TRBV5-1
cdr3_aa: CASSIGTGAEKLFF
cdr3_nt: TGCGCCAGCAGCATCGGGACAGGGGCAGAAAAACTGTTTTTT

cdr3_length: 16
d_call: -
j_call: TRBJ2-2
clone_size: once
v_call: TRBV5-1
cdr3_aa: CASSLALAGDSGELFF
cdr3_nt: TGCGCCAGCAGCTTGGCCTTGGCAGGGGATTCCGGGGAGCTGTTTTTT

cdr3_length: 14
d_call: TRBD1
j_call: TRBJ1-1
clone_size: -
v_call: TRBV5-1
cdr3_aa: CASSLGDRITEAFF
cdr3_nt: TGCGCCAGCAGCTTGGGGGACAGAATCACTGAAGCTTTCTTT

cdr3_length: 14
d_call: TRBD1
j_call: TRBJ2-7
clone_size: few
v_call: TRBV18
cdr3_aa: CASSPRQGTYEQYF
cdr3_nt: TGTGCCAGCTCACCCAGACAGGGCACGTACGAGCAGTACTTC

cdr3_length: 15
d_call: TRBD1
j_call: TRBJ2-5
clone_size: -
v_call: TRBV9
cdr3_aa: CASSPTQGALETQYF
cdr3_nt: TGTGCCAGCAGCCCCACGCAGGGGGCATTGGAGACCCAGTACTTC

cdr3_length: 16
d_call: TRBD2
j_call: TRBJ2-7
clone_size: -
v_call: TRBV4-2
cdr3_aa: CASSQGMASGAYEQYF
cdr3_nt: TGTGCCAGCAGCCAAGGGATGGCTAGCGGTGCCTACGAGCAGTACTTC

cdr3_length: 19
d_call: TRBD2
j_call: TRBJ2-5
clone_size: -
v_call: TRBV3-1/TRBV3-2
cdr3_aa: CASSQDSLAGGRHQETQYF
cdr3_nt: TGTGCCAGCAGCCAAGATTCACTAGCGGGGGGCCGTCATCAAGAGACCCAGTACTTC

cdr3_length: 15
d_call: TRBD2
j_call: TRBJ2-3
clone_size: few
v_call: TRBV6-5
cdr3_aa: CASVYIAGGTDTQYF
cdr3_nt: TGTGCCAGCGTCTACATAGCGGGAGGCACAGATACGCAGTATTTT

cdr3_length: 13
d_call: -
j_call: TRBJ2-7
clone_size: -
v_call: TRBV11-3
cdr3_aa: CASSFQPYTEQYF
cdr3_nt: TGTGCCAGCAGCTTCCAGCCTTATACCGAGCAGTACTTC

cdr3_length: 17
d_call: -
j_call: TRBJ2-5
clone_size: -
v_call: TRBV7-6
cdr3_aa: CASSSFLTLGTQETQYF
cdr3_nt: TGTGCCAGCAGCTCGTTCTTGACCCTAGGAACCCAAGAGACCCAGTACTTC

cdr3_length: 14
d_call: -
j_call: TRBJ2-5
clone_size: once
v_call: TRBV4-3
cdr3_aa: CASSQKLVGETQYF
cdr3_nt: TGCGCCAGCAGCCAAAAATTGGTAGGGGAGACCCAGTACTTC

cdr3_length: 16
d_call: TRBD1
j_call: TRBJ2-7
clone_size: -
v_call: TRBV7-9
cdr3_aa: CASSLAGQRSSYEQYF
cdr3_nt: TGTGCCAGCAGCTTAGCGGGACAGAGAAGCTCCTACGAGCAGTACTTC

cdr3_length: 15
d_call: -
j_call: TRBJ1-5
clone_size: -
v_call: TRBV27
cdr3_aa: CASSLRSGSNQPQHF
cdr3_nt: TGTGCCAGCAGTTTACGATCAGGGAGCAATCAGCCCCAGCATTTT

cdr3_length: 13
d_call: -
j_call: TRBJ2-1
clone_size: -
v_call: TRBV7-3
cdr3_aa: CASSSAGVDEQFF
cdr3_nt: TGTGCCAGCAGCTCCGCAGGGGTAGATGAGCAGTTCTTC

cdr3_length: 14
d_call: -
j_call: TRBJ1-1
clone_size: -
v_call: TRBV6-2/TRBV6-3
cdr3_aa: CASSWKGSNTEAFF
cdr3_nt: TGTGCCAGCAGTTGGAAGGGGTCGAACACTGAAGCTTTCTTT

cdr3_length: 16
d_call: -
j_call: TRBJ1-1
clone_size: -
v_call: TRBV6-2/TRBV6-3
cdr3_aa: CASSDFTALKNTEAFF
cdr3_nt: TGTGCCAGCAGCGATTTTACGGCACTAAAGAACACTGAAGCTTTCTTT

cdr3_length: 15
d_call: -
j_call: TRBJ2-5
clone_size: -
v_call: TRBV11-3
cdr3_aa: CASSLSSGEIETQYF
cdr3_nt: TGTGCCAGCAGCTTATCCAGCGGTGAAATAGAGACCCAGTACTTC

cdr3_length: 14
d_call: -
j_call: TRBJ1-1
clone_size: -
v_call: TRBV2
cdr3_aa: CASSGVTMNTEAFF
cdr3_nt: TGTGCCAGCAGTGGGGTGACCATGAACACTGAAGCTTTCTTT

cdr3_length: 15
d_call: TRBD1
j_call: TRBJ1-2
clone_size: -
v_call: TRBV6-6
cdr3_aa: CASSPGQGYGYGYTF
cdr3_nt: TGTGCCAGCAGTCCTGGACAGGGTTACGGCTATGGCTACACCTTC

cdr3_length: 13
d_call: -
j_call: TRBJ1-2
clone_size: -
v_call: TRBV12-3/TRBV12-4
cdr3_aa: CASSPRQAGGYTF
cdr3_nt: TGTGCCAGCAGCCCCCGGCAGGCTGGTGGCTACACCTTC

cdr3_length: 14
d_call: -
j_call: TRBJ2-3
clone_size: -
v_call: TRBV24-1
cdr3_aa: CATSRGGVPDTQYF
cdr3_nt: TGTGCCACCAGCAGGGGGGGCGTCCCAGATACGCAGTATTTT

cdr3_length: 16
d_call: -
j_call: TRBJ1-4
clone_size: -
v_call: TRBV19
cdr3_aa: CASSISATATNEKLFF
cdr3_nt: TGTGCCAGTAGTATTTCGGCAACAGCAACTAATGAAAAACTGTTTTTT

cdr3_length: 16
d_call: -
j_call: TRBJ2-1
clone_size: once
v_call: TRBV18
cdr3_aa: CASSGRLESSYNEQFF
cdr3_nt: TGTGCCAGCTCAGGACGACTAGAAAGCTCCTACAATGAGCAGTTCTTC

cdr3_length: 17
d_call: -
j_call: TRBJ2-7
clone_size: -
v_call: TRBV4-2
cdr3_aa: CASSQESFRNTPTRQYF
cdr3_nt: TGTGCCAGCAGCCAAGAATCGTTCCGGAATACACCTACGAGGCAGTACTTC

cdr3_length: 16
d_call: -
j_call: TRBJ2-4
clone_size: -
v_call: TRBV5-5
cdr3_aa: CASSLQIGFAKNIQYF
cdr3_nt: TGTGCCAGCAGCTTGCAAATAGGGTTTGCCAAAAACATTCAGTACTTC

cdr3_length: 13
d_call: -
j_call: TRBJ2-7
clone_size: -
v_call: TRBV28
cdr3_aa: CASSPLVTNEQYF
cdr3_nt: TGTGCCAGCAGTCCCCTGGTGACCAACGAGCAGTACTTC

cdr3_length: 13
d_call: -
j_call: TRBJ1-4
clone_size: -
v_call: TRBV7-9
cdr3_aa: CASRLTTGGELFF
cdr3_nt: TGTGCCAGCAGGCTAACGACAGGTGGTGAACTGTTTTTT

cdr3_length: 16
d_call: -
j_call: TRBJ2-1
clone_size: few
v_call: TRBV11-1
cdr3_aa: CASSFRLGGAYNEQFF
cdr3_nt: TGTGCCAGCAGCTTTAGGCTTGGCGGGGCCTACAATGAGCAGTTCTTC

cdr3_length: 18
d_call: TRBD2
j_call: TRBJ2-1
clone_size: -
v_call: TRBV27
cdr3_aa: CASSIRTSGRLSYNEQFF
cdr3_nt: TGTGCCAGCAGTATCCGGACTAGCGGCCGATTGTCCTACAATGAGCAGTTCTTC

cdr3_length: 15
d_call: TRBD1
j_call: TRBJ1-2
clone_size: -
v_call: TRBV7-3
cdr3_aa: CASSLSATGIYGYTF
cdr3_nt: TGTGCCAGCAGCTTAAGCGCGACAGGGATCTATGGCTACACCTTC

cdr3_length: 17
d_call: TRBD2
j_call: TRBJ2-1
clone_size: -
v_call: TRBV7-2
cdr3_aa: CASSSVGSGRAYNEQFF
cdr3_nt: TGTGCCAGCAGCTCTGTCGGTAGCGGGAGGGCCTACAATGAGCAGTTCTTC

cdr3_length: 14
d_call: -
j_call: TRBJ2-3
clone_size: -
v_call: TRBV24-1
cdr3_aa: CATSDRSGTDTQYF
cdr3_nt: TGTGCCACCAGTGATCGGAGCGGCACAGATACGCAGTATTTT

cdr3_length: 12
d_call: -
j_call: TRBJ1-1
clone_size: -
v_call: TRBV6-6
cdr3_aa: CASRKGHTEAFF
cdr3_nt: TGTGCCAGCAGAAAAGGGCACACTGAAGCTTTCTTT

cdr3_length: 15
d_call: -
j_call: TRBJ2-2
clone_size: -
v_call: TRBV11-3
cdr3_aa: CASSLAGTNTGELFF
cdr3_nt: TGTGCCAGCAGCTTAGCGGGTACGAACACCGGGGAGCTGTTTTTT

cdr3_length: 17
d_call: -
j_call: TRBJ1-3
clone_size: -
v_call: TRBV18
cdr3_aa: CASSPSVSGVSGNTIYF
cdr3_nt: TGTGCCAGCTCACCATCCGTATCGGGGGTATCTGGAAACACCATATATTTT

cdr3_length: 17
d_call: -
j_call: TRBJ2-7
clone_size: -
v_call: TRBV5-1
cdr3_aa: CASSRGPLAGGPNEQYF
cdr3_nt: TGCGCCAGCAGCCGAGGACCGCTAGCAGGAGGGCCAAACGAGCAGTACTTC

cdr3_length: 15
d_call: -
j_call: TRBJ1-6
clone_size: -
v_call: TRBV5-1
cdr3_aa: CASSLGAGLNSPLHF
cdr3_nt: TGCGCCAGCAGCTTGGGTGCAGGTCTGAATTCACCCCTCCACTTT

cdr3_length: 12
d_call: -
j_call: TRBJ2-3
clone_size: -
v_call: TRBV6-5
cdr3_aa: CASSDTTDTQYF
cdr3_nt: TGTGCCAGCAGCGATACAACAGATACGCAGTATTTT

cdr3_length: 15
d_call: -
j_call: TRBJ2-7
clone_size: -
v_call: TRBV11-1
cdr3_aa: CASSPLVEGSYEQYF
cdr3_nt: TGTGCCAGCAGCCCCCTAGTAGAGGGATCCTACGAGCAGTACTTC

cdr3_length: 14
d_call: -
j_call: TRBJ1-1
clone_size: -
v_call: TRBV6-5
cdr3_aa: CASTLDRLNTEAFF
cdr3_nt: TGTGCCAGCACCCTCGACAGGCTGAACACTGAAGCTTTCTTT

cdr3_length: 11
d_call: -
j_call: TRBJ2-1
clone_size: -
v_call: TRBV25-1
cdr3_aa: CARGGENEQFF
cdr3_nt: TGTGCCAGGGGCGGGGAGAATGAGCAGTTCTTC

cdr3_length: 15
d_call: -
j_call: TRBJ1-5
clone_size: few
v_call: TRBV2
cdr3_aa: CASSAKAPGNQPQHF
cdr3_nt: TGTGCCAGCAGTGCGAAGGCCCCTGGGAATCAGCCCCAGCATTTT

cdr3_length: 14
d_call: -
j_call: TRBJ1-1
clone_size: few
v_call: TRBV19
cdr3_aa: CASSMGEGGTKAFF
cdr3_nt: TGTGCCAGTAGTATGGGGGAAGGGGGTACGAAAGCTTTCTTT

cdr3_length: 14
d_call: TRBD1
j_call: TRBJ1-3
clone_size: -
v_call: TRBV28
cdr3_aa: CATEPGQGRGTIYF
cdr3_nt: TGTGCCACCGAGCCGGGACAGGGGAGGGGCACCATATATTTT